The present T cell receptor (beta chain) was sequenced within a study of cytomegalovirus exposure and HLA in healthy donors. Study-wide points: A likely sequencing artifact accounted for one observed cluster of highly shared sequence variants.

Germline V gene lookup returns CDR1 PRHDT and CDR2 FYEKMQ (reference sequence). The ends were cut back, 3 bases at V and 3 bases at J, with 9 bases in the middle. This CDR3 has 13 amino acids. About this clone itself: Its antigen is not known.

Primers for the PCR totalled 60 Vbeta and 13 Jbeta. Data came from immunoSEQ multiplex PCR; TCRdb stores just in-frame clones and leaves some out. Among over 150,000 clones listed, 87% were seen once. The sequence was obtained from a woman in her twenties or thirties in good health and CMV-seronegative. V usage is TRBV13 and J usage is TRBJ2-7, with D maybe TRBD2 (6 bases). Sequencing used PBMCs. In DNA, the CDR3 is TGTGCCAGCAGCTTGGGGCGGGGCTACGAGCAGTACTTC. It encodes CASSLGRGYEQYF.